This T cell receptor beta chain emerged from a study of blood T cells in healthy people across ages. Study-wide background: Researchers report that template switching captured about one barcoded beta molecule per two T cells.

A sample-barcoded 5' primer and a J-beta primer mix were used in a second PCR of roughly 7 to 11 cycles. Each TCR beta cDNA got a 12-nucleotide random molecular identifier. TCRdb used MiXCR to reprocess the 5' RACE reads, holding one entry per CDR3 protein. The table includes 1,500,000 or so distinct CDR3 sequences, roughly 64% detected once. From germline, CDR1 is MNHNY and CDR2 SVGAGI (reference sequence). Trimming removed 10 bases from V and 2 bases from J, with 17 bases in between. This CDR3 is 14 amino acids long. The V call is TRBV6-6, the J call TRBJ1-2; D is ambiguous. Sequencing was carried out using blood. The clonotype was recovered from a man younger than 35 in good health. CDR3 sequence (DNA): TGTGCCACCAAGGACGGAGGATTAAACTATGGCTACACCTTC. It encodes CATKDGGLNYGYTF.